This paragraph reports one T cell receptor beta chain. What antigen it recognizes has not been identified. It has no much larger one-base neighbor in the sample; base qualities were not kept. The data originate from a study of CD8+ T cells in alopecia areata listed by TCRdb under 2018. Broadly, across the study: The treated patients took part in an open-label pilot trial in which moderate-to-severe alopecia areata was treated with oral tofacitinib at 5 to 10 mg twice daily. Patients stayed on tofacitinib for 6 to 18 months and then had 6 months of follow-up off drug so that delayed response and recurrence could be assessed. In humans, TCRbeta sequencing was performed on scalp tissue and on sorted CD4+ and CD8+ peripheral blood T cells from healthy controls and from patients with patchy or totalis/universalis alopecia areata. To study T cell clonal expansion in alopecia areata, the researchers applied high-throughput TCRbeta sequencing to both the C3H/HeJ mouse model and human patients. The RNA source kit depended on sample type: the PAXgene miRNA kit for fixed scalp, the miRNeasy kit for PBMCs, and the RNeasy kit for mouse skin. For the treated patients, the SALT score, which quantifies what percentage of scalp surface area is affected, served as the measure of disease severity. Biopsies were taken from tofacitinib-treated patients at baseline and again at 4 and 24 weeks into treatment, and several of those patients also had a later scalp biopsy. TCRbeta CDR3 regions were amplified by immunoSEQ multiplex PCR with 35 Vbeta forward and 13 Jbeta reverse primers. Scalp clonality was compared across normal scalp (n=4), patchy alopecia areata scalp (n=8), and alopecia totalis/universalis scalp (n=8). Broad study findings and their caveats: Shared TCR sequences between patients were less evident than in mice, which may be partly attributable to HLA diversity in the patient population. The treated cohort was small, with a single nonresponder, so links between baseline CD8+ expansion and response need larger studies. Scalp clonality and the number of expanded CD8+ clones among the top 100 scalp clones were significantly decreased by tofacitinib. Scalp TCR repertoire analysis is complicated because resident alphabeta T cells in normal human skin are also sequenced, whereas mouse skin is dominated by gammadelta T cells. Higher clonality and more expanded CD8+ clones were observed in lesional scalp than in normal scalp, particularly in alopecia totalis/universalis, a finding suggestive of antigenic drive. During tofacitinib treatment, many expanded lesional clones stuck around in both scalp and blood, and this persistence may partly explain why relapse happens after treatment is stopped.

The intended sense of this specimen's time point label: roughly 27 days on oral tofacitinib. Read against the paper, the sample's treatment or condition label means: oral pan-JAK inhibitor, 5-10 mg twice daily. Peripheral blood and lesional scalp punch biopsies were obtained from patients with alopecia areata. PBMCs were separated by density centrifugation and stained for CD3, CD4 and CD8, after which CD4+ and CD8+ T cells were sorted on a FACSAria. V sheds 1 base and J sheds 4 bases, leaving 12 bases between their ends. CDR1 and CDR2, looked up from the germline V gene, are SGHDT and YYEEEE. The CDR3, cysteine through phenylalanine, is 15 amino acids long. Just CDR3 DNA is preserved here, 45 bases in frame from base 1. The receptor library was made with the immunoSEQ multiplex PCR assay. For TCR sequencing, RNA was extracted from every sample and reverse transcribed into cDNA to serve as template. SuperScript III was used for first-strand cDNA synthesis, primed with a 2:1 mix of oligo-dT and random hexamers. A synthetic immune receptor repertoire was used to gauge amplification bias, and whatever bias remained was removed computationally. The paper's processing steps were these. Raw reads were preprocessed to remove errors, and CDR3 was defined by IMGT conventions from the conserved cysteine to phenylalanine. To get clonality, Shannon entropy was normalized by log2 of the number of productive unique TCRs and the result was subtracted from 1. Scalp TCRbeta sequences were cross-referenced with sorted blood CD4 and CD8 repertoires so that the CD4 or CD8 identity of scalp clones could be inferred. Sourced from immuneACCESS, this table was stored by TCRdb with only in-frame sequences that have V and J called. A share of the clones is absent; for the studies checked, an unresolved V gene accounts for under half, and the remainder has no known explanation. The DNA was the basis for D and trimming; V, J and clone size are from that table. The sample table contains about 150,000 clones; only one count was recorded for about 59% of them. The ten largest account for around 15% of the sample.

The TCR originated in a human donor with alopecia areata. The chain employs TRBV5-6 and TRBJ1-5; possibly the D gene is TRBD1, per 5 matching bases. Sequencing was performed on CD8+ T cells sorted from blood, taken at week 4, from a patient treated with tofacitinib. In nucleotides, the sequence is TGTGCCAGCAGCTTGTGGGACGTCGGGAATCAGCCCCAGCATTTT. It specifies CASSLWDVGNQPQHF. Reference TRBV5-6 and TRBJ1-5 genes cover what lies past the CDR3, so the full variable domain is DAGVTQSPTHLIKTRGQQVTLRCSPKSGHDTVSWYQQALGQGPQFIFQYYEEEERQRGNFPDRFSGHQFPNYSSELNVNALLLGDSALYLCASSLWDVGNQPQHFGDGTRLSIL.